Listed below are T cell receptor beta chains from one sample, sequenced in a study of Ad26.COV2.S vaccination and SARS-CoV-2 variants. The table came from immunoSEQ multiplex PCR; TCRdb's copy has only in-frame clones and leaves some out. The repertoire holds approximately 90,000 clones, 82% seen once, with roughly 15% in the top ten. The specimen comprised peripheral blood, sampled after recovery from COVID-19. The source is a human donor who had recovered from COVID-19. Each CDR3 is given with its conserved first and last residue. D genes are given only for firm matches. Part of the rows lack a size; the others show once, few, many or a class for expanded clones.

v_call	d_call	clone_size	j_call	cdr3_nt	cdr3_aa
TRBV27	NA	once	TRBJ2-2	TGTGCCAGCAGTTTAACAGGGACTGGGGAGCTGTTTTTT	CASSLTGTGELFF
TRBV7-2	TRBD2	NA	TRBJ2-1	TGTGCCAGCAGCCTCCATACTAGCGGGAGGGGTGGGGAGCAGTTCTTC	CASSLHTSGRGGEQFF
TRBV6-6	NA	NA	TRBJ1-2	TGTGCCAGCGCCAGAGCTTTCAACTATGGCTACACCTTC	CASARAFNYGYTF
TRBV7-9	NA	NA	TRBJ1-1	TGTGCCAGCAGCTTAAACACTGAAGCTTTCTTT	CASSLNTEAFF
TRBV24-1	TRBD1	NA	TRBJ1-5	TGTGCCACCAGTGATGAGACAGGGGGCTACCAGCCCCAGCATTTT	CATSDETGGYQPQHF
TRBV7-2	NA	few	TRBJ2-7	TGTGCCAGCAGCTCCCCACTAGGGTTGACAGAGCAGTACTTC	CASSSPLGLTEQYF
TRBV11-2	NA	NA	TRBJ2-5	TGTGCCAGCAGCTTTCGAGGGACCGCCTTTGCGACCCAGTACTTC	CASSFRGTAFATQYF
TRBV4-3	NA	NA	TRBJ2-7	TGCGCCAGCAGCCCGACACCCATCTCCTACGAGCAGTACTTC	CASSPTPISYEQYF
TRBV6-5	TRBD2	once	TRBJ2-3	TGTGCCAGCACTCAGGCGGGGGGTGGCACAGATACGCAGTATTTT	CASTQAGGGTDTQYF
TRBV15	NA	NA	TRBJ2-3	TGTGCCACCGGGGGAGGAGGAAACACAGATACGCAGTATTTT	CATGGGGNTDTQYF
TRBV5-4	NA	many	TRBJ1-2	TGTGCCAGCAGCTTGATTGACAGCTTTGGCTACACCTTC	CASSLIDSFGYTF
TRBV9	NA	NA	TRBJ1-1	TGTGCCAGCAGCGAGGGGACTCAGGGAAAGGTCGGAGCTTTCTTT	CASSEGTQGKVGAFF
TRBV28	NA	NA	TRBJ1-1	TGTGCCAGCAGTCACGGCCTCCGGGACCAAGCTTTCTTT	CASSHGLRDQAFF
TRBV11-3	TRBD2	NA	TRBJ2-1	TGTGCCAGCCCCGGGACTAGCGGTTACAATGAGCAGTTCTTC	CASPGTSGYNEQFF
TRBV20-1	NA	NA	TRBJ2-1	TGCAGTGCTAGAGCGGCGGATGAGCAGTTCTTC	CSARAADEQFF